The 18 T cell receptor beta chains below come from one sample, sequenced in a study of blood T cell repertoires in COVID-19. TCRdb's copy holds only in-frame clones and misses some; the assay was immunoSEQ multiplex PCR. The sample consists of some 390,000 clones, around 87% of them appearing once. Sequenced: peripheral blood. These receptors were taken from a woman aged 55 to 70 with COVID-19, enrolled during active disease.

The J gene is TRBJ2-7, the V gene TRBV5-1; 13 bases are shared with TRBD2. This CDR3 is built from 16 residues. In germline, CDR1 is SGHRS, CDR2 YFSETQ. Germline trimming cut 3 bases from V and 4 bases from J; bases unmatched to any gene: 7. CDR3: CASSSLPGLAGYEQYF. In DNA form, the CDR3 reads TGCGCCAGCAGCTCTTTACCGGGACTAGCGGGGTACGAGCAGTACTTC.

The chain links TRBV4-1 to TRBJ2-5; 8 bases match TRBD1. CDR3 length equals 16 residues. J lost 5 bases, V lost 4 bases, and 12 bases had no gene match. Germline values: CDR1 MGHRA, CDR2 YSYEKL. This CDR3 is CASSRDPGTGRETQYF. The CDR3 DNA sequence: TGCGCCAGCAGCCGCGACCCGGGGACAGGACGGGAGACCCAGTACTTC.

This sequence joins TRBV5-1 and TRBJ2-7, with 9 bases that match TRBD1. V lost 4 bases to trimming and J lost 1 base; unmatched junction nucleotides: 6. Germline CDR1 and CDR2: SGHRS and YFSETQ. The CDR3 covers 15 residues. The CDR3 sequence: CASSPQTGGSYEQYF. CDR3 sequence (DNA): TGCGCCAGCAGCCCCCAGACAGGGGGATCCTACGAGCAGTACTTC.

The chain has TRBV5-5 and TRBJ2-7; perhaps TRBD1 as D (6 bases). The ends were cut back, 7 bases at V and 4 bases at J, with 15 bases in the middle. This CDR3 contains 13 residues. Germline CDR1 SGHKS, CDR2 YYEKEE (reference sequence). The CDR3 loop is CASGSTGLYEQYF. CDR3 nucleotide sequence: TGTGCCAGCGGATCGACAGGTTTGTACGAGCAGTACTTC.

The chain has TRBV9 and TRBJ1-1; TRBD1 might be the D (6 bases). The germline V gene encodes CDR1 SGDLS and CDR2 YYNGEE. The CDR3 contains 15 residues. V shed 5 bases and J shed 1 base, with 15 bases lying between them. Here the CDR3 reads CASRKQAQGNTEAFF. CDR3 DNA sequence: TGTGCCAGCAGGAAACAGGCACAGGGGAACACTGAAGCTTTCTTT. The complete variable domain, with remaining parts taken from reference TRBV9 and TRBJ1-1, reads DSGVTQTPKHLITATGQRVTLRCSPRSGDLSVYWYQQSLDQGLQFLIQYYNGEERAKGNILERFSAQQFPDLHSELNLSSLELGDSALYFCASRKQAQGNTEAFFGQGTRLTVV.

This clone was counted between two and nine times. The chain recombines TRBV29-1 with TRBJ2-3; 13 nucleotides line up with TRBD2. V shed 6 bases and J 0 bases; nucleotides not matched to a gene: 9. Germline V lookup: CDR1 SQVTM, CDR2 ANQGSEA. This CDR3 comprises 17 residues. In nucleotides, the CDR3 is TGCAGCGTGTCTGGACTAGCGGGGGACCCAAGCACAGATACGCAGTATTTT. It specifies CSVSGLAGDPSTDTQYF.

The chain uses TRBV25-1 and TRBJ1-2; a possible D gene is TRBD1 (5 bases). Trimming shortened V by 2 bases and J by 4 bases, and 14 bases separated the two germline ends. The CDR3 runs 15 residues. Germline-derived CDR1 and CDR2 are MGHDK and SYGVNS. The chain's CDR3 is CASSERLGGAYGYTF. The CDR3 coding sequence is TGTGCCAGCAGTGAAAGGCTGGGAGGGGCCTATGGCTACACCTTC.

V and J are TRBV19 and TRBJ2-1; perhaps TRBD1 as D (6 bases). Trimming took 4 bases from V and 7 from J, leaving 20 bases between them. The germline gives CDR1 LNHDA, CDR2 SQIVND (reference sequence). The CDR3 has 16 residues. The CDR3: CASSSPGERQGNEQFF. CDR3 DNA sequence: TGTGCCAGTAGTAGCCCCGGGGAAAGGCAGGGGAATGAGCAGTTCTTC. The full variable domain, rest sourced from reference TRBV19 and TRBJ2-1, is DGGITQSPKYLFRKEGQNVTLSCEQNLNHDAMYWYRQDPGQGLRLIYYSQIVNDFQKGDIAEGYSVSREKKESFPLTVTSAQKNPTAFYLCASSSPGERQGNEQFFGPGTRLTVL.

This clone was counted once. The chain carries TRBV2 and TRBJ2-1; TRBD2 aligns across 14 bases. Unmatched junction bases numbered 7, after V lost 6 bases and J lost 0 bases. Germline CDR1 reads SNHLY; CDR2 reads FYNNEI. The CDR3 has 18 residues. The CDR3 DNA sequence: TGTGCCAGCAGCCGGACTAGCGGGGGGCCAAGCTCCTACAATGAGCAGTTCTTC. It yields the protein CASSRTSGGPSSYNEQFF.

Here the CDR3 DNA reads TGTGCCAGTAGTATAACTGCCGAGGGGGAAAGGACAGATACGCAGTATTTT. It codes for CASSITAEGERTDTQYF. This chain links TRBV19 with TRBJ2-3; tentative D call: TRBD1 (6 bases). The germline gives CDR1 LNHDA, CDR2 SQIVND (reference sequence). Trimming left V 2 bases short and J 3 bases short, with 18 bases between. The CDR3 is 17 residues long.

J is TRBJ2-7 and V is TRBV3-1 (or the pseudogene TRBV3-2), with D tentatively TRBD2 (6 bases). This CDR3 region has 15 residues. The V gene's germline CDR1 is LGHDT and CDR2 YNNKEL (reference sequence). V was trimmed by 4 bases and J by 1 base, leaving 14 bases between them. In nucleotides, the CDR3 is TGTGCCAGCAGCCCACGCGGGGACGGTTCCTACGAGCAGTACTTC. Translated: CASSPRGDGSYEQYF.

This clone was seen a single time. In DNA form, the CDR3 reads TGTGCCACACAGCGCCCACGGACAGGGACGGGAGAGCAGTACTTC. Encoded protein: CATQRPRTGTGEQYF. The chain is built from TRBV6-5 and TRBJ2-7, with 8 nucleotides matching TRBD1. The CDR3 totals 15 residues. Germline CDR1 is MNHEY and CDR2 is SVGAGI. The V gene end was trimmed by 10 bases and the J gene end by 7 bases; junction bases not matched to a gene: 18.

This chain joins TRBV5-1 and TRBJ2-2, with a weak D call TRBD1 (6 bases). This CDR3 region has 16 residues. Germline V CDR1 and CDR2: SGHRS, YFSETQ. V was shortened by 4 bases and J by 2 bases, with 15 bases between the two germline ends. The DNA for the CDR3 is TGCGCCAGCAGCCCGATGGGGGCGCCCAACACCGGGGAGCTGTTTTTT. It codes for CASSPMGAPNTGELFF.

Note on this clone: A read error may account for a junction end that differs from germline. This chain links TRBV11-2 with TRBJ2-5; 8 bases are shared with TRBD2. Germline loops: CDR1 SGHAT, CDR2 FQNNGV. The CDR3 runs to 14 residues. Written as DNA, the CDR3 is TGTGCCAGCAGCTTACTCACGCGGGGGGTCCCCTTGGACTTC. Translating gives CASSLLTRGVPLDF.

The CDR3 sequence is CASSADSRSYEQYF. The CDR3 DNA reads TGTGCCAGCTCAGCCGACAGTCGTTCCTACGAGCAGTACTTC. The genes are TRBV18 and TRBJ2-7, with D possibly being TRBD1 (5 bases). Germline V gene sequence: CDR1 KGHSH, CDR2 LQKENI. The V gene lost 5 bases and the J gene lost 1 base, with 12 bases spanning the gap. This CDR3 has 14 amino acids. The full variable domain, its missing parts supplied by reference TRBV18 and TRBJ2-7, is NAGVMQNPRHLVRRRGQEARLRCSPMKGHSHVYWYRQLPEEGLKFMVYLQKENIIDESGMPKERFSAEFPKEGPSILRIQQVVRGDSAAYFCASSADSRSYEQYFGPGTRLTVT.

The chain employs TRBV18 and TRBJ2-7, with 8 bases that match TRBD1. The CDR3 consists of 16 residues. Unmatched junction bases numbered 10, after V lost 2 bases and J lost 4 bases. Germline assignment: CDR1 KGHSH and CDR2 LQKENI. Here the CDR3 DNA reads TGTGCCAGCTCACCAGTCCCGACAGGGGTGAGGTACGAGCAGTACTTC. Residues: CASSPVPTGVRYEQYF. Full variable domain (missing parts from reference TRBV18 and TRBJ2-7): NAGVMQNPRHLVRRRGQEARLRCSPMKGHSHVYWYRQLPEEGLKFMVYLQKENIIDESGMPKERFSAEFPKEGPSILRIQQVVRGDSAAYFCASSPVPTGVRYEQYFGPGTRLTVT.

The J gene is TRBJ2-7, the V gene TRBV27; 8 bases align to TRBD1. Germline CDR1 reads MNHEY; CDR2 reads SMNVEV (reference sequence). The CDR3 is made up of 15 amino acids. Germline trimming cut 3 bases from V and 0 bases from J; bases unmatched to any gene: 4. The CDR3 nucleotides read TGTGCCAGCAGTTTCCGACAGGGGAGCTCCTACGAGCAGTACTTC. Amino acids: CASSFRQGSSYEQYF.

This clone occurred once. As DNA, the CDR3 is TGTGCCTGGAGGCTTAGGACAGGGGCAGGATTCGCGGGTGGCTACACCTTC. Protein: CAWRLRTGAGFAGGYTF. The J gene is TRBJ1-2, the V gene TRBV30; 9 nucleotides agree with TRBD1. The CDR3 spans 17 residues. Germline assignment: CDR1 GTSNPN and CDR2 SVGIG (reference sequence). Losses at the gene ends were 3 bases for V and 7 bases for J; bases not matched to a gene: 18.